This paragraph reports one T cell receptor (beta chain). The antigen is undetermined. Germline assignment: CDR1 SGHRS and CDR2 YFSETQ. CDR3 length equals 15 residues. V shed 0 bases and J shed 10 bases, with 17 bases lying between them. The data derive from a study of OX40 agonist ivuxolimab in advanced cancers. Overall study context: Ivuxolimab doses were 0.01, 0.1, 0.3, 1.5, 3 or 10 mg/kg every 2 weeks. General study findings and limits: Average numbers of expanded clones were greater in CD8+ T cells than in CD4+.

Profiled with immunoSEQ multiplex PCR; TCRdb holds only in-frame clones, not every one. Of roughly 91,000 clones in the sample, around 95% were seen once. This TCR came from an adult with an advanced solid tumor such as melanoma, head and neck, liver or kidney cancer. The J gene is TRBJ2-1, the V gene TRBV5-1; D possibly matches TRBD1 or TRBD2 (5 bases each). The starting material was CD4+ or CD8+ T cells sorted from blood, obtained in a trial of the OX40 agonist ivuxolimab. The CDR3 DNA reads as TGCGCCAGCAGCTTGGCGCGCGCTACCGGGGCCGAGCAGTTCTTC. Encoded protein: CASSLARATGAEQFF.